Described below is a single T cell receptor beta chain sequence and its context. Its antigen remains unidentified. This record comes from a study of cytomegalovirus exposure and HLA in healthy donors. Study-wide points: Researchers counted roughly 160 TCR beta chains as cytomegalovirus-associated. One variant, a missense change in DCLRE1C, was linked in a later analysis to TCR beta V- and J-gene trimming. Rarity characterized most TCR sequences, yet some public TCRs appeared in many donors.

With 60 Vbeta and 13 Jbeta primers, the PCR was carried out. TCRdb's copy holds only in-frame clones and misses some; the assay was immunoSEQ multiplex PCR. This sample has under 150,000 clones, with roughly 62% found just once. Germline trimming cut 3 bases from V and 9 bases from J; bases unmatched to any gene: 10. In germline, CDR1 is SGHDT, CDR2 YYEEEE. The CDR3 is made up of 15 amino acids. The receptor comes from a man younger than 45 in good health and CMV-seropositive. The rearrangement uses TRBV5-6 and TRBJ2-5; 11 nucleotides align to TRBD2. The sequencing sample was made of PBMCs. The DNA for the CDR3 is TGTGCCAGCAGCTCACCGGGACTAGCGGTACGGGCCCAGTACTTC. Translated, it gives CASSSPGLAVRAQYF.